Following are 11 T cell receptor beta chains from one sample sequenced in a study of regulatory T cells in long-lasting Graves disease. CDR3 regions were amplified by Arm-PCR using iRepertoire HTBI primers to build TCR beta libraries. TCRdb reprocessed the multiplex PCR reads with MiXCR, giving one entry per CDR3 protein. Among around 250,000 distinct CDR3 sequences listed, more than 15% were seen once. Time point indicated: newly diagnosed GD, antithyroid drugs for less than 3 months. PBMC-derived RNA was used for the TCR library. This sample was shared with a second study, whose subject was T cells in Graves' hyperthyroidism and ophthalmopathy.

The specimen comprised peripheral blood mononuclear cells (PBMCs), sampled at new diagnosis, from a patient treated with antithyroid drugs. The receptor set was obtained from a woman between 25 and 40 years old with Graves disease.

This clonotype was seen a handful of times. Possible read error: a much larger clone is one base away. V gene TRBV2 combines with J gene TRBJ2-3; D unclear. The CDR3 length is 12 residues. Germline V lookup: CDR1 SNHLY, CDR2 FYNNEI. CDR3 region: CASTISTDTRYF. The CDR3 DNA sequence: TGTGCCAGCACAATCAGCACAGATACGCGGTATTTT.

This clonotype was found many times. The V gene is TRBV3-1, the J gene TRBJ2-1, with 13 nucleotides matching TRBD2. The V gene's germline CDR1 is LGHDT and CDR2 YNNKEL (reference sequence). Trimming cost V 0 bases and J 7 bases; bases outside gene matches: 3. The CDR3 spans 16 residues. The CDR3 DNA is TGTGCCAGCAGCCAAGACCCGACTAGCGGGGGGAATGAGCAGTTCTTC. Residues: CASSQDPTSGGNEQFF.

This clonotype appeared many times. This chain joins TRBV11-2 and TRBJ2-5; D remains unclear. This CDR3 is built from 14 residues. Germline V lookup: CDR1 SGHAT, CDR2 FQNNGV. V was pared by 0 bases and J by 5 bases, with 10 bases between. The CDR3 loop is CASSLDYIWETQYF. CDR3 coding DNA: TGTGCCAGCAGCTTAGACTATATCTGGGAGACCCAGTACTTC.

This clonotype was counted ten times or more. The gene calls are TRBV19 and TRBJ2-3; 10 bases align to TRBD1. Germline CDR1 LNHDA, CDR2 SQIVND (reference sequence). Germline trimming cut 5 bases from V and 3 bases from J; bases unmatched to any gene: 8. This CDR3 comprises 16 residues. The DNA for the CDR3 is TGTGCCAGTAGTGTTGGGACAGGGGTTGGGACAGATACGCAGTATTTT. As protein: CASSVGTGVGTDTQYF. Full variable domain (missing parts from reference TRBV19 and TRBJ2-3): DGGITQSPKYLFRKEGQNVTLSCEQNLNHDAMYWYRQDPGQGLRLIYYSQIVNDFQKGDIAEGYSVSREKKESFPLTVTSAQKNPTAFYLCASSVGTGVGTDTQYFGPGTRLTVL.

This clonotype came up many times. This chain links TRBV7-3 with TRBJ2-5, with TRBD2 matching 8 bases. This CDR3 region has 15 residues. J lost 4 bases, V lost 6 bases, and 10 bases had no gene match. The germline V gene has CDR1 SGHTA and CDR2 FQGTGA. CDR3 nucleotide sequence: TGTGCCAGCAGTTCAAGCGGGGGAGTTGGAGAGACCCAGTACTTC. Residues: CASSSSGGVGETQYF.

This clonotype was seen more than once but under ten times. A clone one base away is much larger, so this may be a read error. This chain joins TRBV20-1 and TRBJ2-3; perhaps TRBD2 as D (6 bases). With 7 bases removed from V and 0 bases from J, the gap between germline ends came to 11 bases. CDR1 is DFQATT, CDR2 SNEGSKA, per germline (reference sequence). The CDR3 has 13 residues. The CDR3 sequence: CSGKGTSTDTQYF. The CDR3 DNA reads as TGCAGTGGGAAGGGGACTAGCACAGATACGCAGTATTTT.

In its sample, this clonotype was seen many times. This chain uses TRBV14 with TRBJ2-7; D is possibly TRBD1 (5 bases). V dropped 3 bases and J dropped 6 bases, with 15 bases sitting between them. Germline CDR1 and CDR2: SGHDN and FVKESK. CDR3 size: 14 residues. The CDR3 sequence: CASSQFQGEPEQYF. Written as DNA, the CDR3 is TGTGCCAGCAGCCAGTTCCAAGGGGAACCCGAGCAGTACTTC.

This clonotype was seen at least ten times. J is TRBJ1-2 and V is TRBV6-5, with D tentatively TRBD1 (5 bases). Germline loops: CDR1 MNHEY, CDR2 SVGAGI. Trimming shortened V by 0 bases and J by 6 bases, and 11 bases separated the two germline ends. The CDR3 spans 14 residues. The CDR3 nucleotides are TGTGCCAGCAGTTACTCGAGGGGTCGGAATGGCTACACCTTC. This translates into CASSYSRGRNGYTF.

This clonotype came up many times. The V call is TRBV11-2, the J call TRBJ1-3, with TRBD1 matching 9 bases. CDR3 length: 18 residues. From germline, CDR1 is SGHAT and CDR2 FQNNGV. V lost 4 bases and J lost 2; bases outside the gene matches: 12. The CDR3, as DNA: TGTGCCAGCAGCTCCCGGGACAGGGTATCGGAGGCTGGAAACACCATATATTTT. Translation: CASSSRDRVSEAGNTIYF.

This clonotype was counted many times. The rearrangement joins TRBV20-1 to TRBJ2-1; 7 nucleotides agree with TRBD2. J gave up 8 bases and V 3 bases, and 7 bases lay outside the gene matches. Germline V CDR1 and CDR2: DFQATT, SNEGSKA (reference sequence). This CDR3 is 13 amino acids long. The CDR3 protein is CSASKRGGDEQFF. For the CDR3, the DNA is TGCAGTGCTAGTAAGCGGGGCGGGGATGAGCAGTTCTTC.

The CDR3 is CASSLVASGAGQTQYF. The CDR3 bases are TGCGCCAGCAGCTTGGTGGCTAGCGGGGCTGGGCAGACCCAGTACTTC. The rearrangement links TRBV5-1 to TRBJ2-5; TRBD2 agrees at 9 bases. CDR3 length: 16 amino acids. CDR1 and CDR2 (germline): SGHRS, YFSETQ. V gave up 0 bases and J gave up 6 bases; unmatched junction bases: 9.